This T cell receptor (beta chain) was obtained from a study of blood T cell repertoires in COVID-19 (dated by TCRdb to 2018 to 2020). At the level of the whole study: Collaborator samples came from the United States, Italy and Spain and covered acute and convalescent phases of COVID-19. The material from the prospective study consisted of cDNA or gDNA derived from T cells, B-cell-depleted T cells, or PBMCs. Deeply sampled blood TCRbeta repertoires from subjects exposed to, actively infected with, or recovered from COVID-19 were included in the dataset. The repertoires were made available in a free public database intended to serve as a resource for research on the immune response to SARS-CoV-2. The samples were drawn from the first 160 participants of the ongoing ImmuneRACE study and from roughly 1,300 subjects provided by 6 global collaborators. Nearly every sample came with metadata listing a de-identified subject ID, COVID-19 status, age in years and sex. Where available, HLA class I and class II types were obtained from metadata supplied by the sample provider rather than from assay-based typing.

TCRbeta CDR3 regions were amplified from genomic DNA using the immunoSEQ Assay, a bias-controlled multiplex PCR. Per the original workflow: The number of nucleated cells in each sample was estimated by amplification of reference gene primers within the assay. Sequence reads were collapsed and filtered to measure the absolute abundance of every unique TCRbeta CDR3 rearrangement. For each sample, productive Simpson clonality was calculated by taking the square root of Simpson's diversity index across productive rearrangements. The immuneACCESS repertoire file appears here via TCRdb, limited to in-frame rearrangements. These files lack a portion of the clones; in checked studies, under half of the deficit traces to unresolved V genes, and the cause of the others is not known. V and J calls plus clone size are reproduced from that table; the DNA served to infer D and trimming. The sample table contains about 180,000 clones; only one count was recorded for 80% to 90% of them. About 8.4% of the sample lies in the top ten.

Participants in the prospective study were enrolled through a virtual design, were aged roughly 18 to 100 years, and lived in 24 United States geographic areas. In the prospective study, cohorts were assigned on the basis of participant-reported clinical history obtained from a screening survey and a study questionnaire. ImmuneRACE Cohort 3 recovered participants were defined by two consecutive negative NP/OP PCR tests, healthcare professional clearance, or symptom resolution. In the prospective study, mobile phlebotomists collected whole blood, serum and a nasopharyngeal or oropharyngeal swab from each participant. Prospective study participants could optionally give additional blood draws and questionnaires over an approximately 2-month period. Blood samples from the prospective study were shipped frozen or at room temperature prior to DNA extraction. Concerning this clone: It lacks a known antigen. No per-base quality is available; no much larger clone lies one base away.

Summary of the overall study and its limitations: How much clinical and demographic metadata was included differed by source and by participant, and the metadata was provided uncurated.

The TCR was taken from a woman under 30 who had recovered from COVID-19. The material sequenced was PBMCs or T cells enriched from blood (not recorded which).

Here is the DNA: TGTGCCAGCAGCGTACAGGGGGCCTACAATGAGCAGTTCTTC. Its translation reads: CASSVQGAYNEQFF. Recombination connected TRBV9 to TRBJ2-1; a stretch of 7 junction bases matches TRBD1. Clipping removes 1 base from V and 2 bases from J, with 0 as the unmatched junction base count. Taken from the germline V gene, the CDR1 and CDR2 loops are SGDLS and YYNGEE. Reading from cysteine to phenylalanine, the CDR3 counts 14 amino acids. The retained sequence is limited to the CDR3, 42 bases, with the frame set at the first base.